This T cell receptor (beta chain) was sequenced in a study of cytotoxic CD8 clonotypes in ibrutinib-treated CLL. CDR1 GTSNPN and CDR2 SVGIG come from the germline V gene (reference sequence). The CDR3 has 13 residues. Trimming shortened V by 7 bases and J by 0 bases, and 12 bases separated the two germline ends. The data were produced by immunoSEQ multiplex PCR, yet TCRdb's version contains in-frame clones alone and is incomplete. The top ten hold roughly 22% of the sample, which has about 50,000 clones, over 65% seen once. This clone was detected a few times. This material consisted of PBMCs, taken after 24 months of ibrutinib treatment. V is TRBV30 and J is TRBJ1-2; no clear D. This TCR was sampled from a human donor with chronic lymphocytic leukemia. The CDR3: CASPTATNYGYTF. CDR3 nucleotides: TGTGCCTCCCCCACAGCAACTAACTATGGCTACACCTTC.